Here is one T cell receptor (beta chain) with its context. This sample was included in a study of T cell changes during pregnancy in multiple sclerosis. Repertoires were generated with immunoSEQ multiplex PCR, while TCRdb's copy carries only in-frame clones and drops some. The sample lists 65,000 to 80,000 clones, roughly 92% occurring once. Germline assignment: CDR1 LGHNT and CDR2 FRNRAP. The CDR3 sequence is 14 residues long. V shed 8 bases and J 1 base; nucleotides not matched to a gene: 5. The sample was CD4+ T cells from peripheral blood mononuclear cells, taken before pregnancy. The sequence was collected from a female donor with multiple sclerosis, enrolled in a pregnancy study. V gene TRBV12-5 combines with J gene TRBJ1-5; 7 bases fit TRBD1. Here the CDR3 DNA reads TGTGCTAGTAAGCACAGGGGAAGCAATCAGCCCCAGCATTTT. Its translation is CASKHRGSNQPQHF. Drawing the rest from reference TRBV12-5 and TRBJ1-5, the complete variable domain is DARVTQTPRHKVTEMGQEVTMRCQPILGHNTVFWYRQTMMQGLELLAYFRNRAPLDDSGMPKDRFSAEMPDATLATLKIQPSEPRDSAVYFCASKHRGSNQPQHFGDGTRLSIL.